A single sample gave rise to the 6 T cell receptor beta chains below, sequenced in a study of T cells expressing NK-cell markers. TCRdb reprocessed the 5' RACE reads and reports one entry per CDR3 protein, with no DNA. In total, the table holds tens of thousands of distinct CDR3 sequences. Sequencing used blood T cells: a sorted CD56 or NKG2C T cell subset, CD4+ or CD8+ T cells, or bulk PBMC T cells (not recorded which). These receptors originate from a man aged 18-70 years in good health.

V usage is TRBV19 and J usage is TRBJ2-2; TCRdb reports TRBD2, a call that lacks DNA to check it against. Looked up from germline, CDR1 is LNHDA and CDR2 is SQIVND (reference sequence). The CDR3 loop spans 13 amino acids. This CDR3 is CASSGPNTGELFF.

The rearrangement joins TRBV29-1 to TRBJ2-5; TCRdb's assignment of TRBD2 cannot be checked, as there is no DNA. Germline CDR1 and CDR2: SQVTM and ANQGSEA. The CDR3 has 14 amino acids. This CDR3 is CSVDTVGGGETQYF.

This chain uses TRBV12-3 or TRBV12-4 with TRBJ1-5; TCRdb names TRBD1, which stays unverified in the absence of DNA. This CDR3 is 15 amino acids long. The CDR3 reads CASSPRQGAVGPQHF.

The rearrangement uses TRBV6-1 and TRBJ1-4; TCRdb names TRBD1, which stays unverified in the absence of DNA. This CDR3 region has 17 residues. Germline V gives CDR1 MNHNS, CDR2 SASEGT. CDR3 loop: CASSPFTGGRGTEKLFF.

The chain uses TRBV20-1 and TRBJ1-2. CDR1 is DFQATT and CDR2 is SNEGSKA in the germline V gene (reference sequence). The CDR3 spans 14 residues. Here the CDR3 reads CSAPSVTANYGYTF.

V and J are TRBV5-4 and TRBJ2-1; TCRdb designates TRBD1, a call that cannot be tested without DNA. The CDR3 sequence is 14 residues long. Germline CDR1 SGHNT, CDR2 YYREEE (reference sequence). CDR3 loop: CASSLPGGYNEQFF. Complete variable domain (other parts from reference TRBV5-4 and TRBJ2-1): ETGVTQSPTHLIKTRGQQVTLRCSSQSGHNTVSWYQQALGQGPQFIFQYYREEENGRGNFPPRFSGLQFPNYSSELNVNALELDDSALYLCASSLPGGYNEQFFGPGTRLTVL.